The clone carrying this T cell receptor beta chain was seen once. These data are taken from a study of OX40 agonist ivuxolimab in advanced cancers. Data came from immunoSEQ multiplex PCR; TCRdb stores just in-frame clones and leaves some out. This table has about 38,000 clones, about 89% appearing once. Germline CDR1 KGHSH, CDR2 LQKENI. Between the trimmed V and J ends, which lost 3 bases and 1 base, there was a span of 6 bases. The CDR3 spans 14 residues. The V and J genes are TRBV18 and TRBJ1-4; D is unclear. The TCR sequence derives from an adult with an advanced solid tumor such as melanoma, head and neck, liver or kidney cancer. The source was CD4+ or CD8+ T cells sorted from blood, collected in a trial of the OX40 agonist ivuxolimab. In DNA form, the CDR3 reads TGTGCCAGCTCACCCGGGCTAACTAATGAAAAACTGTTTTTT. This codes for CASSPGLTNEKLFF.